The 25 T cell receptor beta chains given below trace back to one sample, sequenced in a study of T cell changes during pregnancy in multiple sclerosis. Libraries were prepared by immunoSEQ multiplex PCR; TCRdb keeps only in-frame clonotypes and omits some of them. The sample records roughly 100,000 clones, roughly nine tenths being singletons. The sample in question was peripheral blood, obtained after pregnancy. The source is a female donor with multiple sclerosis, enrolled in a pregnancy study.

The chain recombines TRBV15 with TRBJ1-6; the D gene is possibly TRBD1 (5 bases). The germline V gene has CDR1 LNHNV and CDR2 YYDKDF (reference sequence). This CDR3 region has 16 residues. Deletions cut 1 base from V and 5 bases from J, with 12 bases between. The CDR3 reads CATSRGRVSNNSPLHF. The DNA for the CDR3 is TGTGCCACCAGCAGAGGCAGGGTCTCGAATAATTCACCCCTCCACTTT.

V usage is TRBV27 and J usage is TRBJ1-3; maybe TRBD1 (5 bases). Trimming cost V 6 bases and J 0 bases, with 12 bases left between them. The V gene's germline CDR1 is MNHEY and CDR2 SMNVEV (reference sequence). The CDR3 extends over 15 amino acids. For the CDR3, the DNA is TGTGCCAGCAGCCAAGACAGAAGCTCTGGAAACACCATATATTTT. It specifies CASSQDRSSGNTIYF.

The genes are TRBV12-5 and TRBJ1-1, with 9 bases identical to TRBD1. Germline values: CDR1 LGHNT, CDR2 FRNRAP. V lost 8 bases to trimming and J lost 1 base; unmatched junction nucleotides: 8. The length of the CDR3 is 15 residues. This CDR3 reads CASQGQGGRNTEAFF. CDR3 nucleotide sequence: TGTGCTAGTCAGGGACAGGGAGGAAGGAACACTGAAGCTTTCTTT.

The chain combines TRBV27 with TRBJ2-3; 8 bases agree with TRBD2. With V trimmed by 2 bases and J by 5 bases, 6 bases remained unmatched. The germline CDR1 and CDR2 sequences are MNHEY and SMNVEV (reference sequence). The CDR3 is 15 amino acids. The chain's CDR3 is CASSLRSGSIDTQYF. The CDR3 DNA follows: TGTGCCAGCAGTTTAAGGAGCGGGAGTATAGATACGCAGTATTTT.

This rearrangement joins TRBV27 to TRBJ2-1; a weak D match, TRBD2 (6 bases). Trimming pared 5 bases from V and 2 bases from J, leaving 13 bases between. The V gene's germline CDR1 is MNHEY and CDR2 SMNVEV (reference sequence). The CDR3 contains 15 residues. CDR3 nucleotide sequence: TGTGCCAGCAGTGACGGGAGCCTTACCTACAATGAGCAGTTCTTC. This codes for CASSDGSLTYNEQFF.

The chain joins TRBV6-6 to TRBJ1-1; D is perhaps TRBD1 (6 bases). CDR1 MNHNY and CDR2 SVGAGI come from the germline V gene (reference sequence). V was pared by 2 bases and J by 11 bases, with 12 bases between. CDR3 length: 12 amino acids. CDR3 sequence: CASSYGPQGAFF. The CDR3 region has the DNA TGTGCCAGCAGTTACGGTCCTCAGGGGGCTTTCTTT.

This chain connects TRBV15 to TRBJ1-1; maybe TRBD1 (6 bases). Germline CDR1 LNHNV, CDR2 YYDKDF (reference sequence). V lost 1 base and J 8 bases, leaving 11 bases between the germline ends. CDR3 length equals 13 residues. Here the CDR3 reads CATSRVPQGEAFF. The CDR3 coding sequence is TGTGCCACCAGCAGAGTGCCACAGGGAGAAGCTTTCTTT. The full variable domain, its missing parts supplied by reference TRBV15 and TRBJ1-1, is DAMVIQNPRYQVTQFGKPVTLSCSQTLNHNVMYWYQQKSSQAPKLLFHYYDKDFNNEADTPDNFQSRRPNTSFCFLDIRSPGLGDTAMYLCATSRVPQGEAFFGQGTRLTVV.

This rearrangement joins TRBV7-8 to TRBJ1-5, with 9 bases identical to TRBD1. This CDR3 comprises 16 residues. Germline CDR1 reads SGHVS; CDR2 reads FQNEAQ. The trim removed 5 bases at V and 6 bases at J, leaving 11 bases unmatched. CDR3 in DNA: TGTGCCAGCAGCGCCTCGGGACAGGGCTCCACTCAGCCCCAGCATTTT. Protein product: CASSASGQGSTQPQHF.

This clone showed up just once. The V gene is TRBV30, the J gene TRBJ2-2, with 10 nucleotides matching TRBD1. The junction had 7 bases not matched to a gene; V was cut back by 3 bases and J by 6 bases. Germline CDR1 is GTSNPN and CDR2 is SVGIG (reference sequence). The CDR3 loop spans 15 amino acids. The CDR3 DNA is TGTGCCTGGAGCCTGACAGGGGGCGCAGCCGGGGAGCTGTTTTTT. Its protein is CAWSLTGGAAGELFF.

To note about this clone: At one end the junction does not follow the germline gene, possibly because of a read error. The V gene is TRBV19, the J gene TRBJ1-1; D perhaps matches TRBD1 (5 bases). The CDR3 runs 15 residues. Germline assignment: CDR1 LNHDA and CDR2 SQIVND (reference sequence). CDR3 in DNA: TGTGCCAGTAGTATTAGCGGGGGAGGGAACGCTGAAGCTTTCTTT. Amino acid sequence: CASSISGGGNAEAFF. Full variable domain (remainder filled in from reference TRBV19 and TRBJ1-1): DGGITQSPKYLFRKEGQNVTLSCEQNLNHDAMYWYRQDPGQGLRLIYYSQIVNDFQKGDIAEGYSVSREKKESFPLTVTSAQKNPTAFYLCASSISGGGNAEAFFGQGTRLTVV.

V and J are TRBV7-6 and TRBJ2-3; D perhaps matches TRBD2 (5 bases). The V end lost 5 bases, the J end lost 2 bases, and 11 bases lay between the germline ends. The CDR3 length is 14 residues. CDR1 is SGHVS, CDR2 FNYEAQ, per germline. The chain's CDR3 is CASSPNGVTDTQYF. The CDR3 region has the DNA TGTGCCAGCAGCCCGAACGGGGTCACAGATACGCAGTATTTT.

The chain combines TRBV6-1 with TRBJ1-1, with D perhaps TRBD1 (5 bases). This CDR3 contains 15 residues. The germline V gene has CDR1 MNHNS and CDR2 SASEGT. Between the trimmed V and J ends, which lost 7 bases and 6 bases, there was a span of 21 bases. CDR3 protein: CASNLMDTLAAEAFF. The CDR3 nucleotides read TGTGCCAGCAACCTTATGGACACTTTGGCGGCTGAAGCTTTCTTT.

The chain couples TRBV7-2 to TRBJ2-3, with a weak D call TRBD2 (6 bases). The CDR3 runs to 15 residues. Germline values: CDR1 SGHTA, CDR2 FQGNSA. The germline V and J ends were trimmed by 8 bases and 3 bases, with 18 bases remaining between them. CDR3 DNA: TGTGCCAGCTCGCGGGATCGGGGGAAAACAGATACGCAGTATTTT. It yields the protein CASSRDRGKTDTQYF.

The rearrangement joins TRBV9 to TRBJ2-7; 7 nucleotides match TRBD1. The ends lost 2 bases at V and 3 bases at J; junction bases unmatched: 8. This CDR3 is 15 amino acids long. Germline V lookup: CDR1 SGDLS, CDR2 YYNGEE. In DNA, the CDR3 is TGTGCCAGCAGCGTCGGACAGGCCCTAGGCTACGAGCAGTACTTC. Its translation: CASSVGQALGYEQYF.

This chain links TRBV7-8 with TRBJ2-2; 7 nucleotides line up with TRBD1. Germline-derived CDR1 and CDR2 are SGHVS and FQNEAQ. The J segment lost 3 bases and the V segment lost 4 bases, leaving 2 bases of the junction unmatched. The CDR3 runs to 14 residues. For the CDR3, the DNA is TGTGCCAGCAGCTACAGGGGTTACACCGGGGAGCTGTTTTTT. Its protein is CASSYRGYTGELFF.

The chain couples TRBV11-2 to TRBJ1-2; 7 bases are shared with TRBD1. Germline trimming cut 1 base from V and 5 bases from J; bases unmatched to any gene: 1. Per the germline V gene, CDR1 is SGHAT and CDR2 is FQNNGV. The CDR3 consists of 13 residues. The DNA of the CDR3 is TGTGCCAGCAGCTTAGGGACAGGATATGGCTACACCTTC. Protein product: CASSLGTGYGYTF.

DNA for the CDR3: TGCGCCAGCAGCCAAGAAATGGCACGCTCCTACGAGCAGTACTTC. Its protein product is CASSQEMARSYEQYF. The chain employs TRBV4-1 and TRBJ2-7; D ambiguous. Germline CDR1 is MGHRA and CDR2 is YSYEKL. The ends were cut back, 0 bases at V and 0 bases at J, with 9 bases in the middle. The CDR3 runs to 15 residues.

The V and J genes are TRBV21-1 and TRBJ2-4; TRBD1 was called by the table and not checked on the DNA. TRBV21-1 is a recognized pseudogene. The CDR3 consists of 17 residues. The CDR3 loop reads CASSTAWGRLAKNIQYF. In DNA, the CDR3 is TGTGCCAGCAGCACAGCTTGGGGCAGGTTAGCCAAAAACATTCAGTACTTC.

The chain uses TRBV19 and TRBJ1-4; D uncertain. Trimming removed 3 bases at V and 8 bases at J, with 16 bases between. Germline V gene data show CDR1 as LNHDA and CDR2 as SQIVND (reference sequence). The CDR3 sequence is 15 residues long. CDR3 amino acids: CASSIEAGAREKLFF. Written as DNA, the CDR3 is TGTGCCAGTAGTATTGAGGCCGGCGCACGAGAAAAACTGTTTTTT.

CDR3 sequence: CASSPIAGVEVSNNEQFF. The CDR3 bases are TGTGCCAGCAGTCCAATAGCGGGAGTAGAGGTTAGCAACAATGAGCAGTTCTTC. This chain links TRBV28 with TRBJ2-1, with 9 bases matching TRBD2. V lost 5 bases, J lost 5 bases, and 16 bases stayed unmatched. The CDR3 runs to 18 residues. Per germline, CDR1 MDHEN and CDR2 SYDVKM.

The chain combines TRBV7-2 with TRBJ1-2; weak D call: TRBD1 (6 bases). V lost 1 base to trimming and J lost 6 bases, with 24 bases between them. CDR1 and CDR2 (germline): SGHTA, FQGNSA. This CDR3 comprises 18 residues. This chain's CDR3 is CASSLGSKVAGAPNGYTF. The CDR3 bases are TGTGCCAGCAGCTTAGGGTCTAAGGTCGCAGGGGCGCCCAATGGCTACACCTTC.

The J gene is TRBJ1-4, the V gene TRBV27; maybe TRBD1 (6 bases). V was cut by 5 bases and J by 8 bases, with 12 bases left in between. This CDR3 has 13 residues. CDR1 and CDR2 from the germline V gene are MNHEY and SMNVEV (reference sequence). This chain's CDR3 is CASSNREGEKLFF. CDR3 DNA sequence: TGTGCCAGCAGTAACAGGGAGGGGGAAAAACTGTTTTTT.

This clone was found once. V is TRBV10-2 and J is TRBJ2-1; D is unclear. The CDR3 totals 13 residues. Between the trimmed V and J ends, which lost 8 bases and 3 bases, there was a span of 11 bases. Germline V lookup: CDR1 WSHSY, CDR2 SAAADI. The CDR3 DNA follows: TGCGCCAGCTCCGCAGATCTCTACAATGAGCAGTTCTTC. Amino acids: CASSADLYNEQFF.

The J gene is TRBJ1-1, the V gene TRBV6-1; D not resolved. V shed 4 bases and J shed 6 bases, with 15 bases lying between them. This CDR3 is 14 amino acids long. Germline assignment: CDR1 MNHNS and CDR2 SASEGT. In DNA, the CDR3 is TGTGCCAGCAGTGGTACACTCGGGAGTCCTGAAGCTTTCTTT. It codes for CASSGTLGSPEAFF.

This clone was detected only once. The CDR3 loop is CASSGTVKNIQYF. As DNA, the CDR3 is TGTGCCAGCTCGGGGACAGTAAAAAACATTCAGTACTTC. The chain uses TRBV18 and TRBJ2-4, with 7 positions matching TRBD1. This CDR3 is built from 13 residues. V shed 6 bases, J shed 4 bases, and the junction held 3 bases outside the gene matches. CDR1 KGHSH and CDR2 LQKENI come from the germline V gene.